The source of this TCR beta chain is a study of cytomegalovirus exposure and HLA in healthy donors. The PCR had 60 Vbeta and 13 Jbeta primers. Clones were read by immunoSEQ multiplex PCR, and TCRdb kept only the in-frame ones, dropping some. The sample shows about 160,000 clones, approximately 80% of them seen only once. Worth noting for this clone: The antigen is unknown.

Germline CDR1 SGHAT, CDR2 FQNNGV. The V and J ends lost 3 bases and 0 bases respectively, with 8 bases between them. This CDR3 has 15 amino acids. Study-level points and caveats: It has been reported that TCR beta sequences accurately predicted the HLA-A and HLA-B alleles of most subjects. Upon later analysis, TCR association rates were observed to vary by HLA locus, being highest for DRB1 and lowest for HLA-C.

Material: PBMCs. The TCR comes from a male donor in good health and CMV-seropositive. The rearrangement links TRBV11-2 to TRBJ2-2; weak D call: TRBD2 (5 bases). Here the CDR3 reads CASSFSGTNTGELFF. The CDR3, as DNA: TGTGCCAGCAGCTTTTCCGGGACGAACACCGGGGAGCTGTTTTTT.